The source of this TCR beta chain is a study of blood T cells in healthy people across ages. Study results and caveats: Unknown donor CMV status possibly confounded expanded clonotype changes. Across the age range, TCR beta diversity per million T cells fell in a roughly linear way.

For the second PCR, which ran for about 6 to 11 cycles, a sample-barcoded 5' primer and a J-beta primer mix were used. Each cDNA molecule carried a tag from a template-switch adaptor that contained 12 random nucleotides. TCRdb re-called the 5' RACE reads with MiXCR, one entry per CDR3 protein. The sample records about 770,000 distinct CDR3 sequences, more than 40% being singletons. CDR1 MGHRA and CDR2 YSYEKL come from the germline V gene. CDR3 size: 15 residues. With respect to this clonotype: Antigen specificity is unknown.

Healthy Caucasians from Russia aged about 6 to 90 served as donors. The receptor comes from a man aged 55 to 70 in good health. What was sequenced was blood. This chain uses TRBV4-1 with TRBJ2-7, with D possibly called TRBD1 or TRBD2 (7 bases each). The end of the DNA fits TRBJ2-5 better, so the J call may be wrong. In DNA form, the CDR3 reads TGCGCCAGCAGCCAACCCTCCCAGGGGGGGGAGACCCAGTACTTC. Protein product: CASSQPSQGGETQYF.